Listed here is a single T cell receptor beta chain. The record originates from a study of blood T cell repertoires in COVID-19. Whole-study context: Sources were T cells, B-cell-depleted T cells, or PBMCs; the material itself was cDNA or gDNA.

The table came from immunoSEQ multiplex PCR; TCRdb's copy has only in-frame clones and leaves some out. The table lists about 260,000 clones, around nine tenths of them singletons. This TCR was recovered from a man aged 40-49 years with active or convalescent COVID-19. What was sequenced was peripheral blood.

The CDR3 here is CASSGRLAEGGRTQYF. CDR3 DNA: TGTGCCAGCAGCGGACGACTAGCGGAGGGGGGTCGTACGCAGTATTTT. V gene TRBV7-2 combines with J gene TRBJ2-3; 9 nucleotides align to TRBD2. Germline V CDR1 and CDR2: SGHTA, FQGNSA. The CDR3 spans 16 residues. J was trimmed by 8 bases and V by 5 bases; bases with no gene match: 14.